The 16 T cell receptor beta chains given below trace back to one sample, sequenced in a study of T cell responses to AZD1222 COVID-19 vaccine (dated by TCRdb to the early 2020s). The library was generated by the immunoSEQ multiplex PCR assay. The table was pulled from immuneACCESS by TCRdb, which kept in-frame rearrangements only. Such tables lose some clones; where checked, under half of the loss comes from unresolved V genes, and the rest has no known cause. For this sample the table gives about 140,000 clones, of which around 90% were detected only once. The top ten clonotypes cover roughly 5.2% of the sample. The time point label for this specimen denotes: about 28 days (+/-7) after the second vaccine dose. Read against the paper, the sample's treatment or condition label means: meningococcal conjugate vaccine given as trial control. Sequencing was performed on peripheral blood, taken 28 days after the second dose of the MenACWY control vaccine. The receptors here all came from an adult who received the MenACWY meningococcal vaccine as a control.

The chain joins TRBV7-9 to TRBJ1-6; D unclear. From germline, CDR1 is SEHNR and CDR2 FQNEAQ (reference sequence). The CDR3 extends over 13 amino acids. Trimming took 3 bases from V and 6 from J, leaving 6 bases between them. The CDR3 spells CASSLEFNSPLHF. For the CDR3, the DNA is TGTGCCAGCAGCTTGGAGTTTAATTCACCCCTCCACTTT.

V and J are TRBV7-2 and TRBJ1-6; possibly TRBD1 for D (5 bases). The V end was cut by 0 bases, the J end by 5 bases, with 5 bases between. In germline, CDR1 is SGHTA, CDR2 FQGNSA. The CDR3 spans 14 residues. The DNA of the CDR3 is TGTGCCAGCAGCTTAGCGGGGGATAATTCACCCCTCCACTTT. Protein product: CASSLAGDNSPLHF.

The chain uses TRBV11-1 and TRBJ1-2; D unresolved. Germline V gives CDR1 SGHAT, CDR2 FQDESV (reference sequence). V lost 5 bases, J lost 5 bases, and 15 bases lay in between. The CDR3 covers 14 residues. CDR3: CASSSGPWDYGYTF. The CDR3 DNA reads TGTGCCAGCAGCAGCGGGCCCTGGGATTATGGCTACACCTTC.

The rearrangement uses TRBV6-2 or TRBV6-3 and TRBJ1-5, with D unclear. The CDR3 spans 12 residues. CDR1 and CDR2 from the germline V gene are MNHEY and SVGEGT. V gave up 5 bases and J gave up 5 bases, with 7 bases separating them. The CDR3 spells CASSRGDQPQHF. The CDR3 region has the DNA TGTGCCAGCAGTCGTGGGGATCAGCCCCAGCATTTT.

This chain connects TRBV7-3 to TRBJ1-6; the D is unclear. CDR3 length: 14 residues. V was trimmed by 0 bases and J by 7 bases, leaving 7 bases between them. The germline CDR1 and CDR2 sequences are SGHTA and FQGTGA. CDR3 loop: CASSLTGQNSPLHF. The CDR3 DNA is TGTGCCAGCAGCTTAACGGGCCAGAATTCACCCCTCCACTTT.

The V call is TRBV27, the J call TRBJ2-2; 7 bases are shared with TRBD1. After removal of 5 bases from V and 5 bases from J, the junction contained 8 bases not matched to a gene. This CDR3 is 15 amino acids long. From germline, CDR1 is MNHEY and CDR2 SMNVEV (reference sequence). Written as DNA, the CDR3 is TGTGCCAGCAGTCTTCAGGGACAGAGAACCGGGGAGCTGTTTTTT. It translates to CASSLQGQRTGELFF.

The rearrangement joins TRBV7-8 to TRBJ1-3; D gene unclear. This CDR3 is 13 amino acids long. The V gene lost 1 base and the J gene lost 6 bases, with 7 bases spanning the gap. Germline CDR1 SGHVS, CDR2 FQNEAQ. CDR3 sequence reads: CASSLDTLNTIYF. CDR3 nucleotide sequence: TGTGCCAGCAGCTTAGATACATTAAACACCATATATTTT.

V and J are TRBV4-1 and TRBJ2-7; 11 nucleotides align to TRBD2. Germline CDR1 MGHRA, CDR2 YSYEKL. V lost 0 bases and J lost 8; bases outside the gene matches: 6. The CDR3 totals 15 residues. The DNA of the CDR3 is TGCGCCAGCAGCCAAGACCGAACTAGCGGGAGTAAGCAGTACTTC. Its translation is CASSQDRTSGSKQYF.

The CDR3 reads CASSLQWRSGNTIYF. CDR3 DNA: TGTGCCAGCAGCTTACAGTGGCGCTCTGGAAACACCATATATTTT. The genes are TRBV7-2 and TRBJ1-3; D call uncertain. Trimming shortened V by 2 bases and J by 0 bases, and 8 bases separated the two germline ends. Per the germline V gene, CDR1 is SGHTA and CDR2 is FQGNSA. This CDR3 is 15 amino acids long.

This sequence joins TRBV11-3 and TRBJ1-1, with D perhaps matching TRBD1 (5 bases). The CDR3 length is 16 residues. Germline CDR1 is SGHNT and CDR2 is YENEEA. With 0 bases removed from V and 1 base from J, the gap between germline ends came to 12 bases. The CDR3 DNA is TGTGCCAGCAGCTTAGATGGCAGGGAGGGGAACACTGAAGCTTTCTTT. Residues: CASSLDGREGNTEAFF.

The J gene is TRBJ2-7, the V gene TRBV6-6; no clear D. The CDR3 contains 15 residues. V shed 5 bases and J shed 3 bases, with 17 bases lying between them. Germline-derived CDR1 and CDR2 are MNHNY and SVGAGI (reference sequence). Here the CDR3 DNA reads TGTGCCAGCAGTCCTCAGGACCCTAGACTCTACGAGCAGTACTTC. Protein sequence: CASSPQDPRLYEQYF.

V and J are TRBV15 and TRBJ2-2; no definite D call. The CDR3 is 13 residues long. Germline V gives CDR1 LNHNV, CDR2 YYDKDF (reference sequence). V dropped 6 bases and J dropped 5 bases, with 10 bases sitting between them. Here the CDR3 DNA reads TGTGCCACCAGGCTGACTGTAACCGGGGAGCTGTTTTTT. Translation: CATRLTVTGELFF.

The chain recombines TRBV7-8 with TRBJ1-5; the match to TRBD1 covers 7 bases. V gave up 1 base and J gave up 0 bases; unmatched junction bases: 6. Looked up from germline, CDR1 is SGHVS and CDR2 is FQNEAQ. The CDR3 length is 17 residues. CDR3 region: CASSLGYRGPSNQPQHF. The CDR3 nucleotides read TGTGCCAGCAGCTTAGGGTACAGGGGCCCTAGCAATCAGCCCCAGCATTTT. The full variable domain, in which reference TRBV7-8 and TRBJ1-5 provide the parts outside the CDR3, is GAGVSQSPRYKVAKRGQDVALRCDPISGHVSLFWYQQALGQGPEFLTYFQNEAQLDKSGLPSDRFFAERPEGSVSTLKIQRTQQEDSAVYLCASSLGYRGPSNQPQHFGDGTRLSIL.

V is TRBV9 and J is TRBJ2-5, with 9 bases matching TRBD2. The V gene's germline CDR1 is SGDLS and CDR2 YYNGEE. The CDR3 sequence is 16 residues long. The ends lost 0 bases at V and 2 bases at J; junction bases unmatched: 5. For the CDR3, the DNA is TGTGCCAGCAGCGTAGCAAGCGGGGGGACTCAAGAGACCCAGTACTTC. Its translation: CASSVASGGTQETQYF.

J is TRBJ2-2 and V is TRBV12-3 or TRBV12-4; D is possibly TRBD1 or TRBD2 (6 bases each). The CDR3 covers 13 residues. V lost 6 bases and J 7 bases, leaving 12 bases between the germline ends. The CDR3 DNA is TGTGCCAGCAGCGGAGGGGGAATCGGGGAGCTGTTTTTT. Amino acids: CASSGGGIGELFF.

The chain is built from TRBV5-6 and TRBJ2-1; D gene ambiguous. The CDR3 loop spans 14 amino acids. Deletions cut 0 bases from V and 10 bases from J, with 14 bases between. Germline V gene lookup returns CDR1 SGHDT and CDR2 YYEEEE. CDR3 coding DNA: TGTGCCAGCAGCTTGGCCACGCGGCCGAGGGAGCAGTTCTTC. Its protein is CASSLATRPREQFF.